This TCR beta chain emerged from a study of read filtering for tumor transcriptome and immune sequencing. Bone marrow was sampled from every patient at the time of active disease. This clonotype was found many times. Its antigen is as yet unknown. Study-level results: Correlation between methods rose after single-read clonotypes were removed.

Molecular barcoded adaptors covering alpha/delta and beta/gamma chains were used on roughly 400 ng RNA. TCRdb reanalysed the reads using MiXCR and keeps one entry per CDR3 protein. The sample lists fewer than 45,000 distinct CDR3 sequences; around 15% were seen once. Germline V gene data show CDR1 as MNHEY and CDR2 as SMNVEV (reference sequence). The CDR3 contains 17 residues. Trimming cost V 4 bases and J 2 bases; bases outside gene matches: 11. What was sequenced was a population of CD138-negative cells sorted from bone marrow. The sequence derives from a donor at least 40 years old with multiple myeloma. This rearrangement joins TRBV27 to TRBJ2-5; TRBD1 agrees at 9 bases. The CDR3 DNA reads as TGTGCCAGCAGTTCCACTCCGGGACAGGGATTACAAGAGACCCAGTACTTC. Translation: CASSSTPGQGLQETQYF.